This section outlines one T cell receptor beta chain sequence together with its context. The source of the sample is a study of blood T cell repertoires in COVID-19. Study-level background: Specimens from acute and convalescent COVID-19 originated in the United States, Italy and Spain. PBMCs, B-cell-depleted T cells, or T cells were the source of the cDNA or gDNA that made up the material.

Original processing notes: The authors estimated nucleated cell counts from reference gene primer amplification. The data were produced by immunoSEQ multiplex PCR, yet TCRdb's version contains in-frame clones alone and is incomplete. V and J calls and clone size are those listed in that table; D and trimming were worked out from the DNA. The table has 29,000 or so clones, 85% to 90% seen once. The germline V gene has CDR1 MNHNS and CDR2 SASEGT. This CDR3 comprises 18 residues. V was clipped by 2 bases and J by 2 bases; unmatched bases: 10. This TCR came from a human donor in a cohort sampled during active COVID-19. The donor label of this sample is uncertain. The V gene is TRBV6-1, the J gene TRBJ2-3; 10 bases line up with TRBD2. What was sequenced was peripheral blood. Written as DNA, the CDR3 is TGTGCCAGCAGTGAACCCTTTTTAGCGGGAGGCCCCACAGATACGCAGTATTTT. Protein sequence: CASSEPFLAGGPTDTQYF.